Each of the 24 T cell receptor beta chains below was sequenced from the same sample in a study of shared clonotypes between healthy human individuals (dated by TCRdb to about 2020). The library was prepared using the immunoSEQ multiplex PCR assay. TCRdb mirrors the immuneACCESS table, restricted to in-frame sequences. Some clones are absent from its copies; in checked studies, under half trace to an unresolved V gene, and the reason for the others is unknown. Within this sample are more than 400,000 clones, with approximately 80% of them counted one time only. Around 11% of the sample belongs to the ten largest clones. The sample consisted of PBMCs. Receptors originate from a woman aged 40 to 55 in good health. Some clones in this sample may be carry-over from other donors' samples.

CDR3: CASRRTGKETEAFF. In nucleotides, the CDR3 is TGTGCCAGCAGGCGCACAGGGAAGGAGACTGAAGCTTTCTTT. The chain recombines TRBV6-4 with TRBJ1-1; perhaps TRBD1 as D (6 bases). Germline-derived CDR1 and CDR2 are MRHNA and SNTAGT. Trimming took off 6 bases at V and 5 bases at J, with 16 bases between the two ends. This CDR3 is built from 14 residues.

This chain links TRBV6-4 with TRBJ2-5, with D tentatively TRBD1 or TRBD2 (5 bases each). The J call could be wrong; TRBJ2-7 is a better fit for the DNA end. This CDR3 region has 15 residues. Germline loops: CDR1 MRHNA, CDR2 SNTAGT. CDR3 bases: TGTGCCAGCAGTGAGGGTAGGGGACCACCCTACGAGCAGTACTTC. It translates to CASSEGRGPPYEQYF.

The chain recombines TRBV2 with TRBJ2-1, with TRBD2 matching 8 bases. The CDR3 contains 15 residues. The V gene's germline CDR1 is SNHLY and CDR2 FYNNEI. V lost 6 bases, J lost 5 bases, and 9 bases stayed unmatched. CDR3 region: CASSRGTSGHNEQFF. The CDR3 DNA reads TGTGCCAGCAGCAGGGGTACTAGCGGTCACAATGAGCAGTTCTTC.

The chain combines TRBV18 with TRBJ2-7, with 12 bases that match TRBD2. After removal of 6 bases from V and 0 bases from J, the junction contained 9 bases not matched to a gene. Germline V lookup: CDR1 KGHSH, CDR2 LQKENI. The CDR3 covers 17 residues. The CDR3, as DNA: TGTGCCAGCTCTCCCAGGACTAGCGGGACAGGCTCCTACGAGCAGTACTTC. Protein sequence: CASSPRTSGTGSYEQYF.

This clone occurred many times. For the CDR3, the DNA is TGCGCCAGCAGTCTGGGACAGACCACAGATACGCAGTATTTT. It encodes CASSLGQTTDTQYF. V gene TRBV5-1 combines with J gene TRBJ2-3; TRBD1 matches at 7 bases. The CDR3 runs 14 residues. The J segment lost 2 bases and the V segment lost 5 bases, leaving 5 bases of the junction unmatched. The germline V gene encodes CDR1 SGHRS and CDR2 YFSETQ.

This chain links TRBV15 with TRBJ2-1; TRBD2 matches 10 bases. V dropped 3 bases and J dropped 4; count of bases not matched to a gene: 12. The germline V gene encodes CDR1 LNHNV and CDR2 YYDKDF (reference sequence). CDR3 length: 18 residues. The CDR3 sequence: CATSSPGAGGRQYNEQFF. The CDR3 DNA is TGTGCCACCAGCAGCCCGGGAGCGGGAGGGCGACAATACAATGAGCAGTTCTTC.

This clone is medium-sized. In the same sample, other DNA sequences code for this CDR3. The gene calls are TRBV5-6 and TRBJ2-1, with D possibly matching TRBD1 (5 bases). This CDR3 contains 11 residues. Trimming removed 0 bases from V and 14 bases from J, with 9 bases in between. Germline CDR1 reads SGHDT; CDR2 reads YYEEEE. Here the CDR3 DNA reads TGTGCCAGCAGCTTGGGCCCAGGGAAGTTCTTC. Its translation: CASSLGPGKFF.

This chain links TRBV5-1 with TRBJ2-3, with D maybe TRBD2 (6 bases). The CDR3 is made up of 16 amino acids. Germline V gives CDR1 SGHRS, CDR2 YFSETQ. V shed 6 bases and J shed 1 base, with 18 bases lying between them. DNA for the CDR3: TGCGCCAGCATCGAAAACGGGGGAGCGGGCACAGATACGCAGTATTTT. Protein sequence: CASIENGGAGTDTQYF.

This rearrangement joins TRBV6-5 to TRBJ2-1; 8 bases are a match to TRBD1. The V and J ends lost 6 bases and 8 bases, in that order; junction bases with no gene match: 9. This CDR3 contains 14 residues. CDR1 and CDR2 from the germline V gene are MNHEY and SVGAGI. The CDR3 DNA sequence: TGTGCCAGCAGCTCCCCGGACAGGGTGGATGAGCAGTTCTTC. Amino acids: CASSSPDRVDEQFF.

J is TRBJ2-5 and V is TRBV11-2; TRBD1 matches at 9 bases. Trimming took 7 bases from V and 7 from J; bases not matched to a gene: 10. Germline V gene data show CDR1 as SGHAT and CDR2 as FQNNGV. The CDR3 runs 14 residues. This CDR3 is CASTFDWTGATQYF. CDR3 in DNA: TGTGCCAGCACTTTTGACTGGACAGGGGCGACCCAGTACTTC.

The chain has TRBV7-8 and TRBJ2-5; D gene uncertain. The germline gives CDR1 SGHVS, CDR2 FQNEAQ. This CDR3 spans 14 amino acids. V lost 1 base, J lost 4 bases, and 10 bases lay in between. The chain's CDR3 is CASSLVRVGETQYF. CDR3 bases: TGTGCCAGCAGCTTAGTTAGGGTTGGAGAGACCCAGTACTTC.

The chain carries TRBV12-5 and TRBJ2-7, with D unclear. V gave up 1 base and J gave up 1 base, with 17 bases separating them. CDR1 is LGHNT, CDR2 FRNRAP, per germline. The CDR3 has 17 residues. The CDR3 bases are TGTGCTAGTGGTTTGGCACCAGGCCGCAATCCTTCCTACGAGCAGTACTTC. Protein product: CASGLAPGRNPSYEQYF.

V is TRBV5-4 and J is TRBJ1-1; D is uncertain. CDR3 length: 13 residues. From germline, CDR1 is SGHNT and CDR2 YYREEE (reference sequence). Between the trimmed V and J ends, which lost 1 base and 8 bases, there was a span of 12 bases. CDR3 loop: CASSLSRTAEAFF. The CDR3 nucleotides are TGTGCCAGCAGCTTGAGTCGTACAGCCGAAGCTTTCTTT. The full variable domain, with the rest looked up from reference TRBV5-4 and TRBJ1-1, is ETGVTQSPTHLIKTRGQQVTLRCSSQSGHNTVSWYQQALGQGPQFIFQYYREEENGRGNFPPRFSGLQFPNYSSELNVNALELDDSALYLCASSLSRTAEAFFGQGTRLTVV.

The J gene is TRBJ2-5, the V gene TRBV5-6, with 10 bases identical to TRBD2. CDR1 SGHDT and CDR2 YYEEEE come from the germline V gene. The CDR3 is 15 residues long. Trimming took 4 bases from V and 5 from J; bases not matched to a gene: 8. CDR3 coding DNA: TGTGCCAGCAGCCCCCCCTTAGCGGGAGGTGAGACCCAGTACTTC. Amino acids: CASSPPLAGGETQYF.

The chain has TRBV5-1 and TRBJ2-5; no clear D gene. V was pared by 4 bases and J by 4 bases, with 11 bases between. CDR1 and CDR2 from the germline V gene are SGHRS and YFSETQ. The CDR3 has 13 residues. The CDR3 loop reads CASSVDPRETQYF. The CDR3 nucleotides are TGCGCCAGCAGCGTAGACCCTAGAGAGACCCAGTACTTC.

The genes are TRBV10-1 and TRBJ2-3, with D hard to call. The germline V and J ends were trimmed by 2 bases and 2 bases, with 5 bases remaining between them. Germline V CDR1 and CDR2: WNHNN, SYGVQD (reference sequence). The CDR3 loop spans 13 amino acids. The CDR3 nucleotides are TGCGCCAGCAGTGAGGGCCACACAGATACGCAGTATTTT. Protein sequence: CASSEGHTDTQYF.

This clone was detected only once. CDR3 sequence: CASSLRRTGTQYF. The CDR3 nucleotides read TGTGCCAGCAGCTTGCGCCGCACGGGTACGCAGTATTTT. This sequence joins TRBV5-6 and TRBJ2-3, with D unclear. The CDR3 runs 13 residues. The germline V gene has CDR1 SGHDT and CDR2 YYEEEE. Trimming shortened V by 1 base and J by 8 bases, and 11 bases separated the two germline ends.

The chain uses TRBV11-3 and TRBJ2-7; D is possibly TRBD1 (7 bases). Germline V gene sequence: CDR1 SGHNT, CDR2 YENEEA. The length of the CDR3 is 15 residues. Trimming removed 2 bases from V and 0 bases from J, with 11 bases in between. Here the CDR3 reads CASSLTGDFSYEQYF. In DNA form, the CDR3 reads TGTGCCAGCAGCTTAACAGGGGACTTCTCCTACGAGCAGTACTTC.

The gene calls are TRBV5-1 and TRBJ2-1; weak D call: TRBD2 (6 bases). CDR3 length: 16 amino acids. The germline V and J ends were trimmed by 3 bases and 4 bases, with 17 bases remaining between them. The germline CDR1 and CDR2 sequences are SGHRS and YFSETQ. The DNA for the CDR3 is TGCGCCAGCAGCTCCCGAGCTTCTAGCGATTACAATGAGCAGTTCTTC. It yields the protein CASSSRASSDYNEQFF.

This rearrangement joins TRBV28 to TRBJ1-1, with D unresolved. The germline CDR1 and CDR2 sequences are MDHEN and SYDVKM. Trimming took off 0 bases at V and 1 base at J, with 9 bases between the two ends. The CDR3 spans 15 residues. CDR3 bases: TGTGCCAGCAGTTTATGGGGCGTCAAGAACACTGAAGCTTTCTTT. Translating it yields CASSLWGVKNTEAFF.

This rearrangement joins TRBV19 to TRBJ2-7, with a weak D call TRBD2 (5 bases). V shed 3 bases and J shed 0 bases, with 6 bases lying between them. The CDR3 sequence is 13 residues long. From germline, CDR1 is LNHDA and CDR2 SQIVND (reference sequence). The CDR3 reads CASSIGISYEQYF. For the CDR3, the DNA is TGTGCCAGTAGTATCGGGATCTCCTACGAGCAGTACTTC.

The CDR3 spells CASSLDPGDEQYF. CDR3 sequence (DNA): TGTGCCAGCAGTTTAGACCCAGGGGACGAGCAGTACTTC. This chain joins TRBV28 and TRBJ2-7; D possibly corresponds to TRBD1 (6 bases). Per the germline V gene, CDR1 is MDHEN and CDR2 is SYDVKM. The length of the CDR3 is 13 residues. With 2 bases removed from V and 5 bases from J, the gap between germline ends came to 10 bases.

The genes are TRBV15 and TRBJ2-3; D not resolved. Germline CDR1 and CDR2: LNHNV and YYDKDF (reference sequence). Trimming took off 0 bases at V and 6 bases at J, with 7 bases between the two ends. The CDR3 covers 13 residues. The CDR3 sequence is CATSREPRDTQYF. The CDR3 DNA reads TGTGCCACCAGCAGAGAGCCTAGGGATACGCAGTATTTT.

The gene calls are TRBV14 and TRBJ2-2, with 12 bases matching TRBD2. This CDR3 contains 16 residues. V trimming: 4 bases; J trimming: 3 bases; junction bases outside the gene matches: 3. Germline CDR1 and CDR2: SGHDN and FVKESK. The CDR3 nucleotides are TGTGCCAGCAGCCCCCGACTAGCGGGGGACACCGGGGAGCTGTTTTTT. It yields the protein CASSPRLAGDTGELFF.